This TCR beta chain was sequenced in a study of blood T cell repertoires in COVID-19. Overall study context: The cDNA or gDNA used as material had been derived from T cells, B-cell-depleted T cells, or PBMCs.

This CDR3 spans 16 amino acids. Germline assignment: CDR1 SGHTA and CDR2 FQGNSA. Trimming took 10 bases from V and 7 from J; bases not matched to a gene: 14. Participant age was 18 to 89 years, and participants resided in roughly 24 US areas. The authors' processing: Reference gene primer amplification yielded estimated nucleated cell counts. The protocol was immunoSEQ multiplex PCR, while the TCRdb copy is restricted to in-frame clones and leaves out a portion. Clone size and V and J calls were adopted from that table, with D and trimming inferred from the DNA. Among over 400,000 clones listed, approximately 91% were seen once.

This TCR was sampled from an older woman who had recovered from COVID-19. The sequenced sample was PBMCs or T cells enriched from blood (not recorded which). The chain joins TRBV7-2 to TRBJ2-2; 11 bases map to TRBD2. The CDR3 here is CATHVIAGGPGGELFF. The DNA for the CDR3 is TGTGCCACCCACGTGATAGCGGGGGGGCCTGGCGGGGAGCTGTTTTTT.